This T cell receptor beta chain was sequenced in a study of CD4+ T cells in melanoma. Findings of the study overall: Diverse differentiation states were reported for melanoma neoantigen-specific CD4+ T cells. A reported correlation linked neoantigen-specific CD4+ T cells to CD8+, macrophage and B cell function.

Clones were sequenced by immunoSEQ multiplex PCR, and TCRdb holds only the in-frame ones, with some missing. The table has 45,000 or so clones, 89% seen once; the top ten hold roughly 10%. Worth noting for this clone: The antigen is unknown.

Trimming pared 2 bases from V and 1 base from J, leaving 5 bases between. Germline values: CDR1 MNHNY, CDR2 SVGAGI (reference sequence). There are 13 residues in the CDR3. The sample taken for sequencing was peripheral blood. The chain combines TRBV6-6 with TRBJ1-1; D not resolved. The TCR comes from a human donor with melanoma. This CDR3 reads CASSYRQNTEAFF. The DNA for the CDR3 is TGTGCCAGCAGTTACAGGCAGAACACTGAAGCTTTCTTT.